The clone carrying this T cell receptor (beta chain) was found a few times. The antigen is undetermined. Trimming left V 4 bases short and J 2 bases short, with 13 bases between. The CDR3 contains 14 residues. Germline V gives CDR1 SGDLS, CDR2 YYNGEE. This specimen comes from a study of cytotoxic CD8 clonotypes in ibrutinib-treated CLL. The overall study: Once patients had received a median approximately eleven months of treatment, range 6 to 36, response samples were obtained.

Study conclusions and caveats: Collection times varied between progressing and sustained-remission patients.

The intended depth for sequencing was 1 in 200,000 to 1 in 1 million T cells. Only in-frame clones appear in the TCRdb table, and some are missing; sequencing was by immunoSEQ multiplex PCR. The sample lists 200,000 to 250,000 clones, around 70% occurring once. The chain couples TRBV9 to TRBJ2-7, with TRBD1 as a possible D gene (5 bases). The sample here was PBMCs, taken after 12 months of ibrutinib treatment. This TCR came from a human donor with chronic lymphocytic leukemia. CDR3 region: CASSPWTNTYEQYF. CDR3 in DNA: TGTGCCAGCAGCCCGTGGACAAATACCTACGAGCAGTACTTC.